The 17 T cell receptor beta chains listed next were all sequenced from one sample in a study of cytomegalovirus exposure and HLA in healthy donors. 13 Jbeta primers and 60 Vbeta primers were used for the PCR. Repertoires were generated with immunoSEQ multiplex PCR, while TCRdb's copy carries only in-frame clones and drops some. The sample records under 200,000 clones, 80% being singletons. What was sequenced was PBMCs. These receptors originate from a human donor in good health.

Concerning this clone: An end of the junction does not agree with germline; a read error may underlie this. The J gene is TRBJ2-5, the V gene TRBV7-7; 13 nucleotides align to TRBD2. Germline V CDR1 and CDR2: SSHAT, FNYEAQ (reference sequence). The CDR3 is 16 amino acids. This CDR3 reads CASSLATSGGQETQYF. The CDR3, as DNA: TGTGCTAGCAGCTTAGCGACTAGCGGGGGGCAAGAGACCCAGTACTTC.

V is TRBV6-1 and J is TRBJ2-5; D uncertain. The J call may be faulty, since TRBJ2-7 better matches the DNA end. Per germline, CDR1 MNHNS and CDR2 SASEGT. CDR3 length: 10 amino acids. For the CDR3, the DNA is TGTGCCAGCAGTGAATACGAGCAGTACTTC. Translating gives CASSEYEQYF.

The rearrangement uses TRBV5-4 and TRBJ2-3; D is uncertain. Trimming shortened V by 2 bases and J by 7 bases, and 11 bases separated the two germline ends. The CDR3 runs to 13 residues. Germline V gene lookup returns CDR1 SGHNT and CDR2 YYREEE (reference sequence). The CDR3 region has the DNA TGTGCCAGCAGCTTTGCTGTGAACAATACGCAGTATTTT. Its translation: CASSFAVNNTQYF.

CDR3 protein: CSVEGDRIRDYGYTF. CDR3 DNA sequence: TGCAGCGTTGAGGGCGACAGGATCCGGGACTATGGCTACACCTTC. V gene TRBV29-1 combines with J gene TRBJ1-2; D is possibly TRBD1 (6 bases). Between the trimmed V and J ends, which lost 3 bases and 3 bases, there was a span of 17 bases. The CDR3 extends over 15 amino acids. CDR1 is SQVTM, CDR2 ANQGSEA, per germline. The whole variable domain, remainder taken from reference TRBV29-1 and TRBJ1-2, is SAVISQKPSRDICQRGTSLTIQCQVDSQVTMMFWYRQQPGQSLTLIATANQGSEATYESGFVIDKFPISRPNLTFSTLTVSNMSPEDSSIYLCSVEGDRIRDYGYTFGSGTRLTVV.

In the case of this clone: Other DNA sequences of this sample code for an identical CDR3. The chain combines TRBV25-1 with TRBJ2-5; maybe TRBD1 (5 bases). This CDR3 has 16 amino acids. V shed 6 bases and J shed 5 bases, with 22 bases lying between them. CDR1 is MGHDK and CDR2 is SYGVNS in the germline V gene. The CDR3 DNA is TGTGCCAGCAGCCGGAGTGGGGCAACCACGCGGGAGACCCAGTACTTC. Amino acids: CASSRSGATTRETQYF.

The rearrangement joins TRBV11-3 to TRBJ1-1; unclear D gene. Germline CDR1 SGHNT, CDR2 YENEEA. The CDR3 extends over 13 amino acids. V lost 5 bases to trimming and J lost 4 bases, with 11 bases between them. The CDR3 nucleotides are TGTGCCAGCAGCCTCCGCGGTGGCACTGAAGCTTTCTTT. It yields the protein CASSLRGGTEAFF.

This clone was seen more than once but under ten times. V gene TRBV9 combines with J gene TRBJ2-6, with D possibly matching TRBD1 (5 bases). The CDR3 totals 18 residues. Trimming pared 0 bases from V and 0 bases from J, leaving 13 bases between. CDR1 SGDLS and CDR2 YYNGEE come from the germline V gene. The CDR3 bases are TGTGCCAGCAGCGTAGGGGTGACAGAGAACTCTGGGGCCAACGTCCTGACTTTC. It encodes CASSVGVTENSGANVLTF.

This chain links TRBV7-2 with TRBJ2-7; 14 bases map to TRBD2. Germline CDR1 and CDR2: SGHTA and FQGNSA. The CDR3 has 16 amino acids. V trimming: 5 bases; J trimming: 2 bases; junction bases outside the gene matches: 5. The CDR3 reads CASSPRGLAGAYEQYF. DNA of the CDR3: TGTGCCAGCAGCCCCCGGGGACTAGCGGGGGCCTACGAGCAGTACTTC.

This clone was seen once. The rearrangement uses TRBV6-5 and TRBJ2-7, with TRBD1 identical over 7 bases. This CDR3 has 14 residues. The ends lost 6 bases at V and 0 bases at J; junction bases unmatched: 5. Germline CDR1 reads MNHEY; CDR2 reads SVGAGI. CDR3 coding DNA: TGTGCCAGCAGCCGGGACAGCAGCTCCTACGAGCAGTACTTC. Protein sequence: CASSRDSSSYEQYF.

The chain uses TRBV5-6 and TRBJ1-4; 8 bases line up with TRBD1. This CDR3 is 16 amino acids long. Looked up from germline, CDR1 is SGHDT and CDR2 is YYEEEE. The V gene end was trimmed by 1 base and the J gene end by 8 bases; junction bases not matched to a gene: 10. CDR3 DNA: TGTGCCAGCAGCTTGCGTAGTGACAGGGGAGGCGAAAAACTGTTTTTT. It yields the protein CASSLRSDRGGEKLFF.

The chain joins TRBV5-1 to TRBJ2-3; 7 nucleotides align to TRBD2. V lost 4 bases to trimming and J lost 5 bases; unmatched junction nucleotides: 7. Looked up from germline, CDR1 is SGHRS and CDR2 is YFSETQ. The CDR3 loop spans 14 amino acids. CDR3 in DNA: TGCGCCAGCAGCCCGACTGGGGGGGGAGATACGCAGTATTTT. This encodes CASSPTGGGDTQYF.

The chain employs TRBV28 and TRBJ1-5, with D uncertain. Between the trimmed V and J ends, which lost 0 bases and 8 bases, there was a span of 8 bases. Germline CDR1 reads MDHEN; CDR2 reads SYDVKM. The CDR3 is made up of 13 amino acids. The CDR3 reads CASSLWSSEPQHF. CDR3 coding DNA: TGTGCCAGCAGTTTATGGTCTTCGGAGCCCCAGCATTTT.

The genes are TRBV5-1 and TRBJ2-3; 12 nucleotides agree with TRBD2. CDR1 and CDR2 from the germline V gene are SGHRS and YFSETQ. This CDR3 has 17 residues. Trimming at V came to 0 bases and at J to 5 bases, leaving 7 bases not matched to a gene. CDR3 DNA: TGCGCCAGCAGCTTGGAGGCTAGCGGGGGGGCCAGAGATACGCAGTATTTT. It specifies CASSLEASGGARDTQYF.

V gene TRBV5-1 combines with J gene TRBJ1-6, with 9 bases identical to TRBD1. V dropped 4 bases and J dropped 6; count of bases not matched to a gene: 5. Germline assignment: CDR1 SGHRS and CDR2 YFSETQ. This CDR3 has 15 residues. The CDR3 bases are TGCGCCAGCAGCACAGGACAGGGGCGTAATTCACCCCTCCACTTT. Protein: CASSTGQGRNSPLHF.

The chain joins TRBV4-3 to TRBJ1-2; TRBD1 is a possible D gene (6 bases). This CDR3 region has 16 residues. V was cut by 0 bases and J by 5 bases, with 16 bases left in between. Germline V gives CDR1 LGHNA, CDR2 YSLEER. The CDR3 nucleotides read TGCGCCAGCAGCCAAGATCTGAGCCCAACAGGGTATGGCTACACCTTC. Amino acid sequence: CASSQDLSPTGYGYTF.

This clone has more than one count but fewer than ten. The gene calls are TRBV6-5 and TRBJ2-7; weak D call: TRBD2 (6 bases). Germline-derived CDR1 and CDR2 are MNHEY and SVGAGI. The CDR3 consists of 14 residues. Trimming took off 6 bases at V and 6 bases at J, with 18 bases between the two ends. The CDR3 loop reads CASSKGLQGGEQYF. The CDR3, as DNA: TGTGCCAGCAGCAAGGGACTGCAGGGAGGCGAGCAGTACTTC.

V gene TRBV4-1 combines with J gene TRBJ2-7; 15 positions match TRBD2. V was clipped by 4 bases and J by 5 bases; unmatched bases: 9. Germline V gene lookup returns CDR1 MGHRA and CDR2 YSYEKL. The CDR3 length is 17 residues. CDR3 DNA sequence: TGCGCCAGCAGCCTATGGACTAGCGGGGGGGGAATCCACGAGCAGTACTTC. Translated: CASSLWTSGGGIHEQYF.